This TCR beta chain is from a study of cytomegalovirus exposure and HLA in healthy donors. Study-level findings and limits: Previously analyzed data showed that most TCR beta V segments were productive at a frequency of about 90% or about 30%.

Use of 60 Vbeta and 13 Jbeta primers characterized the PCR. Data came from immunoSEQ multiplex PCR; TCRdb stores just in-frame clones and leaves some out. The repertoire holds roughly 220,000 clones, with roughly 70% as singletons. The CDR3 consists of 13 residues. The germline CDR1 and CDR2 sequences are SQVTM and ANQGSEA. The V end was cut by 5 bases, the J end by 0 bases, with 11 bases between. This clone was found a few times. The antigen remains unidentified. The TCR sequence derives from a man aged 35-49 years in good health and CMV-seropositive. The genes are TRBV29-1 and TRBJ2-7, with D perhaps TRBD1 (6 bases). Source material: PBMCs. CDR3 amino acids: CSVQGTSSYEQYF. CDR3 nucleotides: TGCAGCGTTCAGGGGACAAGCTCCTACGAGCAGTACTTC.